The clone carrying this T cell receptor beta chain has at least ten counts. TCRdb analysed the 5' RACE reads with MiXCR anew, one entry per CDR3 protein. This sample has tens of thousands of distinct CDR3 sequences, with roughly a tenth found just once. The ends lost 8 bases at V and 4 bases at J; junction bases unmatched: 7. CDR3 length equals 13 residues. The germline gives CDR1 MNHNY, CDR2 SVGAGI (reference sequence). The sample belongs to a study of early T cells in non-severe SARS-CoV-2 infection. The clonotype was recovered from an adult who was a healthcare worker with PCR-confirmed SARS-CoV-2 infection or an uninfected control (not recorded which). V usage is TRBV6-6 and J usage is TRBJ1-2, with TRBD1 identical over 7 bases. Source material: whole blood. The DNA of the CDR3 is TGTGCCAGCCGAGGGGACAGCGGCTATGGCTACACCTTC. Encoded protein: CASRGDSGYGYTF.